This T cell receptor (beta chain) was sequenced during a study of CD8+CD57+ T cells in acquired aplastic anemia. Points on this clonotype: The junction departs from germline at one end; a sequencing error may be responsible.

Patients sequenced had flow cytometry evidence of CD8+CD57+ cell expansion. Genomic DNA was employed as the template in profiling TCR beta VDJ and CDR3. TCRdb called the reads again in MiXCR, with one record for every CDR3 protein. The data contain about 160,000 distinct CDR3 sequences, about two thirds of them singletons. CDR3 length: 15 amino acids. CDR1 SSHAT and CDR2 FNYEAQ come from the germline V gene (reference sequence). The gene calls are TRBV7-7 and TRBJ2-1; 10 bases fit TRBD2. Sequencing was carried out using sorted CD4+, CD8+, or CD8+CD57+ T cells (not recorded which) from PBMCs. The sequence was obtained from a human donor with aplastic anemia. The chain's CDR3 is CASSLQAGGYNEQFF. Written as DNA, the CDR3 is TGTGCTAGCAGCTTACAAGCGGGGGGGTACAATGAGCAGTTCTTC.